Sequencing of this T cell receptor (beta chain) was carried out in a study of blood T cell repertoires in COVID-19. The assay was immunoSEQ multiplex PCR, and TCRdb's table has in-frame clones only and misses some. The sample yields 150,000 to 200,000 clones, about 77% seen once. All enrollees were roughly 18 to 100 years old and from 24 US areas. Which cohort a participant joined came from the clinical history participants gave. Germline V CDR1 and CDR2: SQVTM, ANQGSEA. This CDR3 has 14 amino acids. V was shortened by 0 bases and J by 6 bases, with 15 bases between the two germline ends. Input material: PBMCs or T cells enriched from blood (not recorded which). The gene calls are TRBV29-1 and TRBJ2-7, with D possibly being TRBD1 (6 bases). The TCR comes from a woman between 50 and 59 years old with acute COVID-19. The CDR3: CSVEELQGSGEQYV. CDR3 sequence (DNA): TGCAGCGTTGAAGAACTCCAGGGGTCAGGCGAGCAGTACGTC.